Given below is one TCR beta chain in context. This clone was observed once. This clone's antigen is unknown. Per-base quality was not reported, and no clone a single base away is much larger than it. From the cysteine through the phenylalanine, the CDR3 covers 15 amino acids. Only CDR3 DNA remains: 45 bases, in frame from the first base. The trim is 10 bases for V and 4 bases for J, with a gap of 22 bases between the germline ends. From the germline V gene, CDR1 is MDHEN and CDR2 is SYDVKM. The sample comes from a study of T cell responses to AZD1222 COVID-19 vaccine (dated by TCRdb to 2020 to 2023). Broadly, across the study: AZD1222 recipients with second doses at about 4 weeks or about 12 weeks were pooled, because spike-specific TCR depth and breadth did not differ between schedules. A total of 233 trial participants underwent TCR sequencing, of whom 200 to 220 received two doses of AZD1222 and about 25 received two doses of the MenACWY control vaccine. Trial participants were enrolled by age into 18-55, 56-69 and 70-plus year subgroups, with 148, 28 and 57 TCR-sequenced participants respectively.

What the time point label conveys for this sample: baseline before first vaccination. Samples from vaccinated people were obtained from the UK trials COV001 and COV002, which included a single-blind randomized controlled phase 2/3 trial of AZD1222 (ChAdOx1 nCoV-19) in healthy adults. Trial participant PBMC samples were collected at day 0 and day 28 after the second dose for TCRbeta chain sequencing. The CDR3 regions of human TCRbeta chains were analyzed by immunosequencing. From the authors' description of their analysis: Repertoire TCRs were matched against a reference library of SARS-CoV-2-specific TCRs generated with the MIRA antigen-specificity platform. Breadth meant the fraction of unique TCRs that were SARS-CoV-2-associated, whereas depth meant the fraction of total T cells that were SARS-CoV-2-associated. Each spike-specific TCR was assigned to its reactive spike region and to a CD4 or CD8 class using the MIRA data. Log10-transformed breadth and depth values were compared by one-way ANOVA with Sidak's multiple comparisons tests. In its TCRdb copy, this immuneACCESS table keeps in-frame sequences only and misses some clones. Where compared with another copy, unresolved V genes explain less than half of these, and the others have no known cause. V and J calls and clone size are copied from that table; D and trimming were computed from the DNA. This sample has 200,000 or so clones in its table, and 85% to 95% of those were observed once. Of the sample, about 9.4% is held by the ten largest clones.

Summary of the overall study and its limitations: After two AZD1222 doses, both the breadth and the depth of spike-specific TCRs were significantly higher than at day 0 and than in MenACWY recipients. Conclusions about previously exposed vaccinees were limited because only a handful of AZD1222 recipients were SARS-CoV-2 seropositive at baseline. The 56-69-year group was small, and its depth increase did not reach significance, likely because of low power. Because no day 14 peak-response samples were available, repertoires were characterized only after the peak T cell response. Participants were mostly white British and included more females than males, and it was suggested by the authors that clonal diversity may have been underestimated. Epitopes outside the regions mutated in the B.1.351 and B.1.1.7 variants were reportedly recognized by nearly half of the unique spike-specific TCRs. CD4 TCRs associated with the vaccine covered the entire spike protein, and the dominant responses were in regions 160-218 and 743-854.

The sequencing here drew on peripheral blood, taken on day 0 of AZD1222 vaccination. The receptor chain draws on TRBV28 and TRBJ1-1; tentative D gene TRBD1, with 6 bases matching. The TCR sequence derives from an adult in good health. The CDR3 is CATELFTDSSTEAFF. The sequenced DNA is TGTGCCACCGAATTATTCACGGACAGCTCCACTGAAGCTTTCTTT.